This is a list of T cell receptor beta chains from one sample in a study of CD8 T cells in Susac syndrome. MiXCR, run by TCRdb on the immunoSEQ multiplex PCR reads, gives a single entry per CDR3 protein. The data contain roughly 190,000 distinct CDR3 sequences, about 95% of them singletons. The sequencing input was CD4+ T cells from PBMCs. Receptors were obtained from a human donor in good health. CDR3s include the opening cysteine and the closing phenylalanine or tryptophan. A D gene is named only where the DNA matches it firmly. Expanded clones are given a class, and other clones once, few, many or no size at all.

>.|.|TRBJ2-7|TRBV2
CASSVKPSRGEQYF
TGTGCCAGCAGTGTAAAGCCCTCGAGGGGGGAGCAGTACTTC
>TRBD1|.|TRBJ2-3|TRBV7-9
CASSKDRVTTQYF
TGTGCCAGCAGCAAAGACAGGGTGACTACGCAGTATTTT
>.|once|TRBJ2-1|TRBV29-1
CSVEPTSGAIGEQFF
TGCAGCGTTGAGCCGACTAGTGGCGCAATCGGGGAGCAGTTCTTC
>TRBD1|.|TRBJ1-4|TRBV30
CAWEPGTGGAGEKLFF
TGTGCCTGGGAACCCGGGACAGGGGGCGCAGGTGAAAAACTGTTTTTT
>.|.|TRBJ1-1|TRBV20-1
CSAPGDTEAFF
TGCAGTGCTCCAGGGGACACTGAAGCTTTCTTT
>TRBD1|.|TRBJ1-5|TRBV20-1
CSARRGTAHANQPQHF
TGCAGTGCTAGACGCGGGACAGCTCACGCCAATCAGCCCCAGCATTTT
>TRBD2|.|TRBJ2-1|TRBV19
CASSAPTSGNNEQFF
TGTGCCAGTAGTGCCCCGACTAGCGGGAACAATGAGCAGTTCTTC
>.|.|TRBJ1-4|TRBV29-1
CSVEGDGSTNEKLFF
TGCAGCGTTGAGGGTGACGGTTCAACTAATGAAAAACTGTTTTTT
>.|.|TRBJ2-7|TRBV4-3
CASSQDYAARIYEQYF
TGCGCCAGCAGCCAAGATTACGCAGCCAGAATCTACGAGCAGTACTTC
>.|.|TRBJ1-1|TRBV29-1
CSVVGDTEAFF
TGCAGCGTTGTGGGGGACACTGAAGCTTTCTTT
>TRBD2|.|TRBJ2-7|TRBV6-2/TRBV6-3
CASSALAGAEQYF
TGTGCCAGCAGTGCCTTAGCGGGAGCCGAGCAGTACTTC
>.|.|TRBJ2-2|TRBV15
CATSRDRAVPGELFF
TGTGCCACCAGCAGAGATCGGGCAGTTCCCGGGGAGCTGTTTTTT
>TRBD2|once|TRBJ2-7|TRBV30
CAWSGVAGGYEQYF
TGTGCCTGGAGTGGGGTAGCGGGAGGATACGAGCAGTACTTC
>TRBD1|once|TRBJ2-1|TRBV20-1
CSARDGTAQRSYNEQFF
TGCAGTGCTAGAGATGGGACAGCGCAGCGCTCCTACAATGAGCAGTTCTTC
>.|.|TRBJ2-7|TRBV3-1
CASSQDVVGNTVEQYF
TGTGCCAGCAGCCAAGACGTAGTGGGAAATACAGTTGAGCAGTACTTC
>.|.|TRBJ1-1|TRBV29-1
CSVVLNTEAFF
TGCAGCGTTGTTTTGAACACTGAAGCTTTCTTT
>.|.|TRBJ2-5|TRBV2
CASSEKTQYF
TGTGCCAGCAGTGAGAAGACCCAGTACTTC
>.|.|TRBJ2-1|TRBV29-1
CSVASSYNEQFF
TGCAGCGTTGCCAGCTCCTACAATGAGCAGTTCTTC
>TRBD1|.|TRBJ2-4|TRBV11-1
CASSLQGADKNIQYF
TGTGCCAGCAGCTTGCAGGGGGCGGACAAAAACATTCAGTACTTC
>.|.|TRBJ1-5|TRBV4-2
CASSHYTDSNQPQHF
TGTGCCAGCAGCCATTACACAGATAGCAATCAGCCCCAGCATTTT
>TRBD2|.|TRBJ2-2|TRBV20-1
CSARKTSGYTGELFF
TGCAGTGCTAGAAAGACTAGCGGATACACCGGGGAGCTGTTTTTT
>.|once|TRBJ1-5|TRBV6-5
CASRGSWGNQPQHF
TGTGCCAGCAGGGGAAGTTGGGGCAATCAGCCCCAGCATTTT
>TRBD2|.|TRBJ2-3|TRBV7-2
CASSLTGLVTDTQYF
TGTGCCAGCAGCTTAACGGGACTAGTCACAGATACGCAGTATTTT
>TRBD1|.|TRBJ1-1|TRBV6-1
CASRQGGQYLMNTEAFF
TGTGCCAGCAGACAGGGGGGACAATATCTCATGAACACTGAAGCTTTCTTT
>.|once|TRBJ2-4|TRBV19
CASSIVGGFQNIQYF
TGTGCCAGTAGTATAGTTGGGGGATTCCAAAACATTCAGTACTTC
>.|once|TRBJ1-1|TRBV20-1
CSAPPRGRTEAFF
TGCAGTGCCCCTCCCAGGGGCAGGACTGAAGCTTTCTTT
>.|.|TRBJ2-2|TRBV5-6
CASSFYNGATGELFF
TGTGCCAGCAGCTTCTACAACGGGGCTACCGGGGAGCTGTTTTTT
>.|.|TRBJ2-5|TRBV5-4
CASSSYPEGTQYF
TGTGCCAGCAGTTCATACCCCGAAGGGACCCAGTACTTC
>TRBD2|.|TRBJ2-1|TRBV11-2
CASSLGSGGGYNEQFF
TGTGCCAGCAGCTTAGGGTCGGGAGGCGGGTACAATGAGCAGTTCTTC
>TRBD1|.|TRBJ2-3|TRBV7-2
CASSAWTGVDTQYF
TGTGCCAGCAGCGCCTGGACAGGGGTTGATACGCAGTATTTT
>.|.|TRBJ2-1|TRBV19
CASSIMGWNEQFF
TGTGCCAGTAGTATAATGGGATGGAATGAGCAGTTCTTC